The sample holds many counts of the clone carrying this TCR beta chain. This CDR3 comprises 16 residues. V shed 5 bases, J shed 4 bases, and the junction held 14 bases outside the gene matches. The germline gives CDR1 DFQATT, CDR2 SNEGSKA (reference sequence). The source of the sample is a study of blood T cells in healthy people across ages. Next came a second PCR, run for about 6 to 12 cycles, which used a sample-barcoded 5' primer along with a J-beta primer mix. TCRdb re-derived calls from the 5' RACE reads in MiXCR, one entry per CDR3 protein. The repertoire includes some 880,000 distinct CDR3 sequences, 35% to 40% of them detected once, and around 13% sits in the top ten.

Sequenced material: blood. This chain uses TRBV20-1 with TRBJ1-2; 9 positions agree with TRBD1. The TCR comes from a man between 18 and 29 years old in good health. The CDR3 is CSAPAADRGKVYGYTF. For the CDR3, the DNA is TGCAGTGCTCCGGCAGCCGACAGGGGGAAGGTCTATGGCTACACCTTC.